One TCR beta chain is described in this entry. This sample is drawn from a study of blood T cell repertoires in COVID-19. In the 2 weeks before study entry, exposed participants met a COVID-19 case, which was PCR-confirmed or clinician-diagnosed. As originally analysed: Reference gene primer amplification gave nucleated cell count estimates. Here immunoSEQ multiplex PCR was the method, and the copy in TCRdb shows in-frame clones only, minus some. The V and J calls and clone size were taken over from that table, and D and trimming were inferred from the DNA. The profile covers a few hundred thousand clones, with 85% to 90% appearing a single time and approximately 1% taken by the ten largest. CDR1 is MNHEY, CDR2 SVGAGI, per germline. The ends were cut back, 2 bases at V and 8 bases at J, with 18 bases in the middle. The CDR3 length is 15 residues.

The sample was PBMCs or T cells enriched from blood (not recorded which). The V and J genes are TRBV6-5 and TRBJ1-1, with D possibly matching TRBD1 (5 bases). The sequence was collected from a woman aged 25 to 39 who had been exposed to COVID-19. The CDR3 here is CASSYRPDRPHEAFF. The CDR3 nucleotides are TGTGCCAGCAGTTACCGGCCCGACAGACCGCACGAAGCTTTCTTT.